The 24 T cell receptor beta chains listed next were all sequenced from one sample in a study of blood T cell repertoires in COVID-19. TCRdb keeps only in-frame clones here, not all; method: immunoSEQ multiplex PCR. This sample has approximately 24,000 clones, with more than 65% found just once. The sample comprised peripheral blood. These TCRs come from a human donor in a cohort sampled during active COVID-19.

This clone came up once. The V call is TRBV5-1, the J call TRBJ1-6; D is possibly TRBD1 (5 bases). Trimming stripped 4 bases from V and 5 bases from J, with 16 bases between. The CDR3 has 16 residues. The germline CDR1 and CDR2 sequences are SGHRS and YFSETQ. CDR3 protein: CASSASGPGNNSPLHF. In DNA, the CDR3 is TGCGCCAGCAGCGCTTCAGGGCCAGGGAATAATTCACCCCTCCACTTT.

CDR3 sequence: CASSRRQGVHEQYF. In nucleotides, the CDR3 is TGTGCCAGCAGCCGACGACAGGGAGTTCACGAGCAGTACTTC. The chain uses TRBV5-6 and TRBJ2-7; 7 bases are shared with TRBD1. Germline values: CDR1 SGHDT, CDR2 YYEEEE. The CDR3 is 14 residues long. Trimming at V came to 4 bases and at J to 5 bases, leaving 9 bases not matched to a gene.

The V gene is TRBV28, the J gene TRBJ1-2; 8 bases align to TRBD1. This CDR3 has 16 amino acids. The V segment lost 2 bases and the J segment 4 bases; nucleotides outside the gene matches: 9. From germline, CDR1 is MDHEN and CDR2 SYDVKM. CDR3 protein: CASSLRPTGATYGYTF. DNA for the CDR3: TGTGCCAGCAGTTTAAGGCCGACAGGGGCGACCTATGGCTACACCTTC.

The chain couples TRBV4-3 to TRBJ1-5; possibly TRBD1 for D (6 bases). Between the trimmed V and J ends, which lost 1 base and 4 bases, there was a span of 8 bases. This CDR3 region has 14 residues. Per germline, CDR1 LGHNA and CDR2 YSLEER. CDR3 protein: CASSQGGTNQPQHF. The CDR3 region has the DNA TGCGCCAGCAGCCAAGGGGGGACAAATCAGCCCCAGCATTTT.

In its sample, this clone was seen a few times. The chain joins TRBV19 to TRBJ1-1; the D gene is possibly TRBD1 (6 bases). The CDR3 has 15 amino acids. CDR1 is LNHDA, CDR2 SQIVND, per germline (reference sequence). V dropped 6 bases and J dropped 0 bases, with 14 bases sitting between them. In DNA form, the CDR3 reads TGTGCCAGTAGGGGACAACAGGGATTGAACACTGAAGCTTTCTTT. Translation gives CASRGQQGLNTEAFF.

The rearrangement uses TRBV12-3 or TRBV12-4 and TRBJ2-5, with D uncertain. The length of the CDR3 is 11 residues. Trimming took off 6 bases at V and 5 bases at J, with 7 bases between the two ends. The CDR3, as DNA: TGTGCCAGCAGCCCCTCGGAGACCCAGTACTTC. It is translated as CASSPSETQYF.

This chain connects TRBV27 to TRBJ2-7; 9 bases are shared with TRBD1. Germline CDR1 is MNHEY and CDR2 is SMNVEV (reference sequence). The CDR3 totals 18 residues. V lost 5 bases and J lost 1; bases outside the gene matches: 15. The CDR3 is CASSTHPGTGRLSYEQYF. The CDR3 coding sequence is TGTGCCAGCAGTACCCACCCCGGGACAGGGCGCCTATCCTACGAGCAGTACTTC.

V usage is TRBV13 and J usage is TRBJ2-1, with a weak D call TRBD2 (6 bases). V lost 5 bases and J 7 bases, leaving 18 bases between the germline ends. From germline, CDR1 is PRHDT and CDR2 FYEKMQ (reference sequence). The CDR3 length is 15 residues. The CDR3 DNA is TGTGCCAGCAGCGCCACAGCGGGTGGGGGTAATGAGCAGTTCTTC. Its translation is CASSATAGGGNEQFF.

V usage is TRBV4-3 and J usage is TRBJ1-1; D may be TRBD1 (5 bases). V lost 1 base and J 5 bases, leaving 11 bases between the germline ends. The CDR3 sequence is 14 residues long. The germline V gene has CDR1 LGHNA and CDR2 YSLEER. In nucleotides, the CDR3 is TGCGCCAGCAGCCAAGGGGCGGGGGATACTGAAGCTTTCTTT. This encodes CASSQGAGDTEAFF.

In this sample, this clone turned up once. This chain joins TRBV5-4 and TRBJ2-1; 11 nucleotides line up with TRBD2. The CDR3 totals 15 residues. Trimming at V came to 2 bases and at J to 7 bases, leaving 5 bases not matched to a gene. Per the germline V gene, CDR1 is SGHNT and CDR2 is YYREEE (reference sequence). Here the CDR3 DNA reads TGTGCCAGCAGCTTTAGCGGGGGGGCCCTTAATGAGCAGTTCTTC. This encodes CASSFSGGALNEQFF. The variable domain in full, with the rest retrieved from reference TRBV5-4 and TRBJ2-1, is ETGVTQSPTHLIKTRGQQVTLRCSSQSGHNTVSWYQQALGQGPQFIFQYYREEENGRGNFPPRFSGLQFPNYSSELNVNALELDDSALYLCASSFSGGALNEQFFGPGTRLTVL.

This chain links TRBV5-4 with TRBJ2-3; 8 nucleotides line up with TRBD2. Germline loops: CDR1 SGHNT, CDR2 YYREEE (reference sequence). The junction had 15 bases not matched to a gene; V was cut back by 5 bases and J by 7 bases. The CDR3 sequence is 16 residues long. CDR3 DNA: TGTGCCAGCAGGCGGGTGGGAGCGGGAGATATGAATACGCAGTATTTT. Its translation: CASRRVGAGDMNTQYF.

The chain combines TRBV5-1 with TRBJ2-3, with TRBD2 as a possible D gene (5 bases). CDR1 SGHRS and CDR2 YFSETQ come from the germline V gene. The CDR3 is 14 residues long. Trimming pared 0 bases from V and 6 bases from J, leaving 11 bases between. The DNA for the CDR3 is TGCGCCAGCAGCTTGGACCCGGGAACCGATACGCAGTATTTT. Protein product: CASSLDPGTDTQYF.

The V call is TRBV6-1, the J call TRBJ2-7; TRBD1 aligns across 7 bases. With V trimmed by 2 bases and J by 6 bases, 4 bases remained unmatched. Germline assignment: CDR1 MNHNS and CDR2 SASEGT. The CDR3 runs 13 residues. The CDR3 sequence: CASSESTGSEQYF. DNA of the CDR3: TGTGCCAGCAGTGAATCGACAGGGAGCGAGCAGTACTTC.

This chain joins TRBV6-5 and TRBJ2-1; 8 bases are shared with TRBD1. After removal of 6 bases from V and 8 bases from J, the junction contained 6 bases not matched to a gene. Germline V CDR1 and CDR2: MNHEY, SVGAGI. CDR3 length equals 13 residues. As DNA, the CDR3 is TGTGCCAGCAGGCCACAGGGGGTCGATGAGCAGTTCTTC. This gives the protein CASRPQGVDEQFF.

The chain joins TRBV18 to TRBJ2-1; 9 nucleotides line up with TRBD2. V was pared by 5 bases and J by 3 bases, with 8 bases of the junction left unmatched. CDR3 length equals 16 residues. Germline V lookup: CDR1 KGHSH, CDR2 LQKENI. The CDR3 region is CASSSQTSGGYNEQFF. Here the CDR3 DNA reads TGTGCCAGCTCATCCCAGACTAGCGGAGGCTACAATGAGCAGTTCTTC.

This clone was seen more than once but under ten times. The rearrangement uses TRBV6-2 or TRBV6-3 and TRBJ1-5; D not certain. The germline V gene encodes CDR1 MNHEY and CDR2 SVGEGT. The CDR3 totals 16 residues. Trimming stripped 2 bases from V and 2 bases from J, with 13 bases between. As DNA, the CDR3 is TGTGCCAGCAGTTACGGTGGAACAGCGGGCAATCAGCCCCAGCATTTT. Translation: CASSYGGTAGNQPQHF.

The chain combines TRBV4-3 with TRBJ1-1; D possibly corresponds to TRBD1 (6 bases). CDR3 length equals 16 residues. Germline CDR1 is LGHNA and CDR2 is YSLEER. V lost 4 bases and J 0 bases, leaving 15 bases between the germline ends. This CDR3 is CASSPGTNFMNTEAFF. CDR3 DNA: TGCGCCAGCAGCCCCGGGACAAATTTCATGAACACTGAAGCTTTCTTT.

This chain joins TRBV19 and TRBJ2-3, with D possibly being TRBD1 (5 bases). In germline, CDR1 is LNHDA, CDR2 SQIVND (reference sequence). V was shortened by 3 bases and J by 6 bases, with 7 bases between the two germline ends. The length of the CDR3 is 12 residues. The CDR3 protein is CASSIRADTQYF. The CDR3 region has the DNA TGTGCCAGTAGTATCAGGGCCGATACGCAGTATTTT.

The chain employs TRBV7-3 and TRBJ2-5; 8 bases are a match to TRBD2. The CDR3 runs to 15 residues. CDR1 SGHTA and CDR2 FQGTGA come from the germline V gene. V lost 4 bases and J lost 4; bases outside the gene matches: 8. CDR3 DNA sequence: TGTGCCAGCAGCTCCCAGCGGGGGTCGAGAGAGACCCAGTACTTC. Protein sequence: CASSSQRGSRETQYF.

The V call is TRBV5-4, the J call TRBJ2-1; D call uncertain. The CDR3 sequence is 16 residues long. The V end lost 3 bases, the J end lost 0 bases, and 13 bases lay between the germline ends. Germline V lookup: CDR1 SGHNT, CDR2 YYREEE (reference sequence). DNA of the CDR3: TGTGCCAGCAGCTCGCCCAGGCAGAGCTCCTACAATGAGCAGTTCTTC. This gives the protein CASSSPRQSSYNEQFF. Full variable domain (missing parts from reference TRBV5-4 and TRBJ2-1): ETGVTQSPTHLIKTRGQQVTLRCSSQSGHNTVSWYQQALGQGPQFIFQYYREEENGRGNFPPRFSGLQFPNYSSELNVNALELDDSALYLCASSSPRQSSYNEQFFGPGTRLTVL.

A few counts support this clone. The chain links TRBV2 to TRBJ2-5, with 7 bases that match TRBD2. The CDR3 sequence is 11 residues long. V lost 9 bases and J lost 5; bases outside the gene matches: 3. Germline CDR1 is SNHLY and CDR2 is FYNNEI. The CDR3 is CARAGRETQYF. Written as DNA, the CDR3 is TGTGCCAGAGCGGGGAGGGAGACCCAGTACTTC.

The gene calls are TRBV21-1 and TRBJ2-7; the table assigns TRBD1, which was not confirmed against the DNA. TRBV21-1 is a known pseudogene. The CDR3 has 14 residues. CDR3 nucleotide sequence: TGTGCCAGCAGCAAAGTGACAGGCCCAGGGGAGCAGTACTTC. It is translated as CASSKVTGPGEQYF.

The table lists this clone with a few counts. The gene calls are TRBV4-1 and TRBJ1-2; unclear D gene. CDR1 is MGHRA, CDR2 YSYEKL, per germline. Trimming took off 0 bases at V and 1 base at J, with 12 bases between the two ends. The CDR3 has 16 amino acids. CDR3 in amino acids: CASSQDGVDLNYGYTF. CDR3 sequence (DNA): TGCGCCAGCAGCCAAGACGGGGTCGATCTTAACTATGGCTACACCTTC.

Note on this clone: At one end, the junction sequence differs from germline, possibly due to a read error. V is TRBV30 and J is TRBJ1-2, with unresolved D. Germline loops: CDR1 GTSNPN, CDR2 SVGIG (reference sequence). This CDR3 is built from 12 residues. CDR3 in amino acids: CAWDETSYRYTF. CDR3 in DNA: TGTGCCTGGGATGAGACTAGCTATCGCTACACCTTC.